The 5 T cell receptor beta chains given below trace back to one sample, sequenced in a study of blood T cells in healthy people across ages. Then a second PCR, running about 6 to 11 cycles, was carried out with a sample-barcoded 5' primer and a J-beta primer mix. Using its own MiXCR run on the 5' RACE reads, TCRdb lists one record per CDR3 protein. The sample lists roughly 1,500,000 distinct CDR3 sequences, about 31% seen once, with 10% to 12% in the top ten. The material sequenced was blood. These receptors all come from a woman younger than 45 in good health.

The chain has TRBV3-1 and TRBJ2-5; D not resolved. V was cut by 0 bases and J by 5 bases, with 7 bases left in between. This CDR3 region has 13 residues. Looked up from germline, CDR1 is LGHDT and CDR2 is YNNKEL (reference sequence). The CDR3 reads CASSQDDRETQYF. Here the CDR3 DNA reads TGTGCCAGCAGCCAAGATGACCGTGAGACCCAGTACTTC.

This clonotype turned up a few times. CDR3 region: CASSQASSGGRETQYF. CDR3 nucleotides: TGCGCCAGCAGCCAGGCCTCTAGCGGGGGGCGAGAGACCCAGTACTTC. This sequence joins TRBV4-1 and TRBJ2-5, with TRBD2 matching 11 bases. This CDR3 is 16 amino acids long. V dropped 3 bases and J dropped 4; count of bases not matched to a gene: 7. The V gene's germline CDR1 is MGHRA and CDR2 YSYEKL.

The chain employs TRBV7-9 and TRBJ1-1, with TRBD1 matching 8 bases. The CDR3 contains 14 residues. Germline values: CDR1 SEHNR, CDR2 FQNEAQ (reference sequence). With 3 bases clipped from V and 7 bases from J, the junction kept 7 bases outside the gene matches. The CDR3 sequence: CASSLVQGASEAFF. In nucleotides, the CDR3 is TGTGCCAGCAGCTTGGTCCAGGGGGCGAGTGAAGCTTTCTTT.

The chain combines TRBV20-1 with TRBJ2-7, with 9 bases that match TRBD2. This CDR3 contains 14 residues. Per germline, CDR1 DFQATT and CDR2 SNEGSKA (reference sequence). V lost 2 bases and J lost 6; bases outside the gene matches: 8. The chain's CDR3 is CSARSASGNCEQYF. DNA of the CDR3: TGCAGTGCTAGATCGGCTAGCGGGAACTGCGAGCAGTACTTC.

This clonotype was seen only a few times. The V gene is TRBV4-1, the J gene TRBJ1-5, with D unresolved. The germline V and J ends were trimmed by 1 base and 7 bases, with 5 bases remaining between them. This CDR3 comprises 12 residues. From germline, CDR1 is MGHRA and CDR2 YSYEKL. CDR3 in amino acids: CASSQGQQPQHF. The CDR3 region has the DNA TGCGCCAGCAGCCAAGGTCAGCAGCCCCAGCATTTT.